These 7 T cell receptor beta chains came from one sample sequenced in a study of blood T cell repertoires in COVID-19. Measured with immunoSEQ multiplex PCR; TCRdb has only the in-frame clones, and not every one. The sample yields approximately 320,000 clones, 75% to 85% seen once. The sequenced sample consisted of peripheral blood. These receptors were obtained from a human donor in a cohort sampled during active COVID-19.

This clone was observed a single time. The V call is TRBV30, the J call TRBJ1-2; D call uncertain. V shed 0 bases and J shed 0 bases, with 14 bases lying between them. The V gene's germline CDR1 is GTSNPN and CDR2 SVGIG (reference sequence). The length of the CDR3 is 16 residues. The CDR3 reads CAWSVPWREANYGYTF. As DNA, the CDR3 is TGTGCCTGGAGTGTACCGTGGAGGGAAGCTAACTATGGCTACACCTTC.

The gene calls are TRBV4-1 and TRBJ1-4; 7 nucleotides align to TRBD1. CDR3 length: 17 amino acids. The germline CDR1 and CDR2 sequences are MGHRA and YSYEKL. After removal of 1 base from V and 10 bases from J, the junction contained 15 bases not matched to a gene. CDR3 coding DNA: TGCGCCAGCAGCCAAGGGGACAGCCAGTTCCTTGGTGGAAAACTGTTTTTT. This sequence encodes CASSQGDSQFLGGKLFF.

This chain connects TRBV5-6 to TRBJ2-1, with D uncertain. CDR3 size: 11 residues. Per germline, CDR1 SGHDT and CDR2 YYEEEE. V was trimmed by 0 bases and J by 9 bases, leaving 4 bases between them. The CDR3 here is CASSLGGEQFF. The CDR3 DNA is TGTGCCAGCAGCTTGGGCGGTGAGCAGTTCTTC. The full variable domain, its missing parts supplied by reference TRBV5-6 and TRBJ2-1, is DAGVTQSPTHLIKTRGQQVTLRCSPKSGHDTVSWYQQALGQGPQFIFQYYEEEERQRGNFPDRFSGHQFPNYSSELNVNALLLGDSALYLCASSLGGEQFFGPGTRLTVL.

CDR3 sequence (DNA): TGTGCCACCGACTTCTTGGGTCAAGCTTTCTTT. This codes for CATDFLGQAFF. The chain links TRBV19 to TRBJ1-1; D is unclear. CDR3 length: 11 residues. The V end was cut by 10 bases, the J end by 9 bases, with 15 bases between. Germline V gene lookup returns CDR1 LNHDA and CDR2 SQIVND (reference sequence). Combining the CDR3 with reference TRBV19 and TRBJ1-1 gives the whole variable domain DGGITQSPKYLFRKEGQNVTLSCEQNLNHDAMYWYRQDPGQGLRLIYYSQIVNDFQKGDIAEGYSVSREKKESFPLTVTSAQKNPTAFYLCATDFLGQAFFGQGTRLTVV.

In this sample, this clone turned up once. This chain links TRBV5-1 with TRBJ1-6; perhaps TRBD1 as D (6 bases). V lost 0 bases and J 6 bases, leaving 13 bases between the germline ends. The CDR3 loop spans 16 amino acids. From germline, CDR1 is SGHRS and CDR2 YFSETQ. The CDR3 nucleotides read TGCGCCAGCAGCTTGGGGGGCAGGGGTGGTAATTCACCCCTCCACTTT. Translating it yields CASSLGGRGGNSPLHF.

V is TRBV9 and J is TRBJ2-1, with TRBD2 identical over 13 bases. The V gene end was trimmed by 0 bases and the J gene end by 9 bases; junction bases not matched to a gene: 3. The V gene's germline CDR1 is SGDLS and CDR2 YYNGEE. This CDR3 contains 15 residues. In DNA form, the CDR3 reads TGTGCCAGCAGCGTAGGACTAGCGGGGGGCCCTGAGCAGTTCTTC. As protein: CASSVGLAGGPEQFF. The variable domain in full, completed from reference TRBV9 and TRBJ2-1, reads DSGVTQTPKHLITATGQRVTLRCSPRSGDLSVYWYQQSLDQGLQFLIQYYNGEERAKGNILERFSAQQFPDLHSELNLSSLELGDSALYFCASSVGLAGGPEQFFGPGTRLTVL.

This chain joins TRBV4-2 and TRBJ2-1; weak D call: TRBD1 (6 bases). Germline-derived CDR1 and CDR2 are LGHNA and YNFKEQ. The length of the CDR3 is 14 residues. The ends were cut back, 3 bases at V and 7 bases at J, with 13 bases in the middle. The CDR3 spells CASSQQGKKNEQFF. The CDR3 DNA is TGTGCCAGCAGCCAGCAGGGGAAGAAAAATGAGCAGTTCTTC.